This T cell receptor beta chain comes out of a study of glioma-infiltrating T cells after dendritic cell vaccination. Using immunoSEQ multiplex PCR, the repertoire was profiled, and TCRdb retains in-frame clones only, with some absent. Of around 97,000 clones detected, roughly 76% appear once; the ten largest clones hold 9.5% to 15%. Germline CDR1 is KGHSH and CDR2 is LQKENI. The V end was cut by 3 bases, the J end by 1 base, with 9 bases between. This CDR3 comprises 14 residues. The V and J genes are TRBV18 and TRBJ1-1; no firm D call. The specimen was blood, collected before dendritic cell vaccination. This sequence was found in a human donor with glioblastoma. CDR3 region: CASSPETENTEAFF. The CDR3 DNA follows: TGTGCCAGCTCACCCGAGACTGAGAACACTGAAGCTTTCTTT.